The entry that follows covers one TCR beta chain sequence. The source of the sample is a study of shared clonotypes between healthy human individuals. Study in general: Each donor contributed plates that comprised three CD4 naive, three CD4 memory, two CD8 naive and one CD8 memory.

Donors comprised healthy HIV-negative adults lacking recent acute infections or vaccinations. The ends lost 5 bases at V and 2 bases at J; junction bases unmatched: 14. CDR3 length: 17 residues. Looked up from germline, CDR1 is MDHEN and CDR2 is SYDVKM. DNA at about 200 ng, tens of thousands of T cell genomes, went into sorted-subset replicate PCRs. Libraries were prepared by immunoSEQ multiplex PCR; TCRdb keeps only in-frame clonotypes and omits some of them. Here the sample spans about a million clones, approximately 80% being singletons. This clonotype was sampled from a man between 18 and 29 years old in good health. Some clones in this sample may be carry-over from other donors' samples. The rearrangement uses TRBV28 and TRBJ1-2, with 7 bases lining up with TRBD1. Sequenced material: memory CD4+ T cells from PBMCs. Subset reported: CD45RA-negative fraction. The CDR3 spells CASSQFRDRVRNYGYTF. For the CDR3, the DNA is TGTGCCAGCAGTCAATTCCGGGACAGAGTTCGAAACTATGGCTACACCTTC.